The clone carrying this T cell receptor beta chain was recorded a few times. The sample is drawn from a study of cytomegalovirus exposure and HLA in healthy donors. The CDR3 runs 14 residues. The V end lost 3 bases, the J end lost 6 bases, and 15 bases lay between the germline ends. Germline CDR1 is LGHNA and CDR2 is YSLEER. The PCR had 60 Vbeta and 13 Jbeta primers. Sequenced by immunoSEQ multiplex PCR; TCRdb stores in-frame clones only, minus some. The sample includes 100,000 to 150,000 clones, about 74% of them seen just once. Sequenced: PBMCs. The source is a woman in her forties or fifties in good health and CMV-seropositive. The J gene is TRBJ2-7, the V gene TRBV4-3; D possibly corresponds to TRBD1 (5 bases). In DNA form, the CDR3 reads TGCGCCAGCAGCCAGGGTTCCCAGGGTACCGAGCAGTACTTC. It codes for CASSQGSQGTEQYF.